The rows below give T cell receptor beta chains drawn from one sample of a study of T cells in localized non-small cell lung cancer. Repertoires were generated with immunoSEQ multiplex PCR, while TCRdb's copy carries only in-frame clones and drops some. The sample includes approximately 70,000 clones, approximately 80% of them seen just once. The sequencing used PBMCs, collected before any cancer treatment. The receptors stem from a man between 40 and 69 years old with stage II lung adenocarcinoma. Each CDR3 is given with its conserved first and last residue. The order of the fields is clone size, D gene, J gene, V gene, CDR3 DNA, CDR3 protein. D genes are given only for firm matches. Clone size is stated in some rows and not others, as once, few, many or a class when expanded.

clone size: .
D gene: TRBD2
J gene: TRBJ2-7
V gene: TRBV7-2
CDR3 DNA: TGTGCCAGCAGCTTAGGGATGGCTAGCGGGAGATTATCCTACGAGCAGTACTTC
CDR3 protein: CASSLGMASGRLSYEQYF

clone size: .
D gene: .
J gene: TRBJ2-7
V gene: TRBV6-5
CDR3 DNA: TGTGCCAGCAGTTTAACACCCTACGAGCAGTACTTC
CDR3 protein: CASSLTPYEQYF

clone size: once
D gene: .
J gene: TRBJ2-7
V gene: TRBV10-3
CDR3 DNA: TGTGCCATCAGTGAACGGGGGACCGAGCAGTACTTC
CDR3 protein: CAISERGTEQYF

clone size: .
D gene: .
J gene: TRBJ1-4
V gene: TRBV7-9
CDR3 DNA: TGTGCCAGCAGCACCGACAGGAGGAAACTGTTTTTT
CDR3 protein: CASSTDRRKLFF

clone size: .
D gene: .
J gene: TRBJ1-4
V gene: TRBV5-1
CDR3 DNA: TGCGCCAGCAGCTTGGGGGGTATGGATGAAAAACTGTTTTTT
CDR3 protein: CASSLGGMDEKLFF

clone size: .
D gene: .
J gene: TRBJ1-2
V gene: TRBV11-2
CDR3 DNA: TGTGCCAGCAGCTTAGATCTCGGCAGGGCCCTCTATGGCTACACCTTC
CDR3 protein: CASSLDLGRALYGYTF

clone size: .
D gene: .
J gene: TRBJ1-3
V gene: TRBV7-8
CDR3 DNA: TGTGCCAGCAGCTTACTCGGGACAAGCTCTGGAAACACCATATATTTT
CDR3 protein: CASSLLGTSSGNTIYF

clone size: .
D gene: .
J gene: TRBJ1-4
V gene: TRBV18
CDR3 DNA: TGTGCCAGCTCACCAGGGGGACGGCGAGTTGCAACTAATGAAAAACTGTTTTTT
CDR3 protein: CASSPGGRRVATNEKLFF

clone size: .
D gene: .
J gene: TRBJ2-7
V gene: TRBV7-2
CDR3 DNA: TGTGCCAGCAGCCGCGGCAATAGTCCCGAGCAGTACTTC
CDR3 protein: CASSRGNSPEQYF

clone size: .
D gene: .
J gene: TRBJ1-5
V gene: TRBV10-2
CDR3 DNA: TGCGCCAGCAGTGAGCAGGGAGGCAATCAGCCCCAGCATTTT
CDR3 protein: CASSEQGGNQPQHF

clone size: .
D gene: TRBD1
J gene: TRBJ1-1
V gene: TRBV10-3
CDR3 DNA: TGTGCCATCAGTCCCGGGACAGGTCGCCCGAACACTGAAGCTTTCTTT
CDR3 protein: CAISPGTGRPNTEAFF

clone size: many
D gene: TRBD2
J gene: TRBJ2-3
V gene: TRBV30
CDR3 DNA: TGTGCCTGGAGTGTCGGGGGGTCTAGCACAGATACGCAGTATTTT
CDR3 protein: CAWSVGGSSTDTQYF

clone size: .
D gene: .
J gene: TRBJ2-1
V gene: TRBV5-5
CDR3 DNA: TGTGCCAGCAGCTTGGAACAGGTCTCCTACAATGAGCAGTTCTTC
CDR3 protein: CASSLEQVSYNEQFF

clone size: .
D gene: .
J gene: TRBJ2-1
V gene: TRBV5-1
CDR3 DNA: TGCGCCAGCAGCTTGGAGAGACAGTCAGATAATGAGCAGTTCTTC
CDR3 protein: CASSLERQSDNEQFF

clone size: few
D gene: .
J gene: TRBJ1-3
V gene: TRBV5-1
CDR3 DNA: TGCGCCAGCAGCTTGGGAATTGGGGGAGAGAGCTCTGGAAACACCATATATTTT
CDR3 protein: CASSLGIGGESSGNTIYF

clone size: many
D gene: .
J gene: TRBJ1-5
V gene: TRBV18
CDR3 DNA: TGTGCCAGCTCATCGGTTGGAGGACTGTCCGGACAGCCCCAGCATTTT
CDR3 protein: CASSSVGGLSGQPQHF

clone size: .
D gene: TRBD1
J gene: TRBJ1-3
V gene: TRBV5-1
CDR3 DNA: TGCGCCAGCAGCTTGTCAGGGGGGGACTCTGGAAACACCATATATTTT
CDR3 protein: CASSLSGGDSGNTIYF

clone size: .
D gene: .
J gene: TRBJ1-1
V gene: TRBV6-1
CDR3 DNA: TGTGCCAGCAGTGGGATGAACACTGAAGCTTTCTTT
CDR3 protein: CASSGMNTEAFF

clone size: .
D gene: TRBD1
J gene: TRBJ1-2
V gene: TRBV28
CDR3 DNA: TGTGCCACCGAGAGACAGGGGGCTGCTAACTATGGCTACACCTTC
CDR3 protein: CATERQGAANYGYTF

clone size: .
D gene: .
J gene: TRBJ1-1
V gene: TRBV6-6
CDR3 DNA: TGTGCCAGCAGAGCACAGGTTCCGGGCACTGAAGCTTTCTTT
CDR3 protein: CASRAQVPGTEAFF

clone size: once
D gene: .
J gene: TRBJ1-1
V gene: TRBV18
CDR3 DNA: TGTGCCAGCTCACCGGATGGTGGAGGGCGCGAAGCTTTCTTT
CDR3 protein: CASSPDGGGREAFF

clone size: .
D gene: TRBD1
J gene: TRBJ2-1
V gene: TRBV29-1
CDR3 DNA: TGCAGCGTTGAAGAGGACAGGGGGGACTACAATGAGCAGTTCTTC
CDR3 protein: CSVEEDRGDYNEQFF

clone size: .
D gene: .
J gene: TRBJ1-3
V gene: TRBV29-1
CDR3 DNA: TGCAGCGTTCTAACTCCTGGAAACACCATATATTTT
CDR3 protein: CSVLTPGNTIYF

clone size: .
D gene: .
J gene: TRBJ2-5
V gene: TRBV4-2
CDR3 DNA: TGTGCCAGCAGCCAGAGTATGGTAGGGCGGGAGACCCAGTACTTC
CDR3 protein: CASSQSMVGRETQYF

clone size: .
D gene: .
J gene: TRBJ2-3
V gene: TRBV7-9
CDR3 DNA: TGTGCCAGCAGCACGCCCCTTACGGGGGTTGTCACAGATACGCAGTATTTT
CDR3 protein: CASSTPLTGVVTDTQYF

clone size: .
D gene: .
J gene: TRBJ2-3
V gene: TRBV11-2
CDR3 DNA: TGTGCCAGCAGCTTATTTTCAGGGGCCCGCACAGATACGCAGTATTTT
CDR3 protein: CASSLFSGARTDTQYF

clone size: few
D gene: .
J gene: TRBJ1-3
V gene: TRBV2
CDR3 DNA: TGTGCCAGCAGTGAAGGGACAACCAATTCTGGAAACACCATATATTTT
CDR3 protein: CASSEGTTNSGNTIYF

clone size: .
D gene: .
J gene: TRBJ2-5
V gene: TRBV5-1
CDR3 DNA: TGCGCCAGCAGCTTGAAGGACGCCCAGGAGACCCAGTACTTC
CDR3 protein: CASSLKDAQETQYF

clone size: .
D gene: TRBD2
J gene: TRBJ2-5
V gene: TRBV7-9
CDR3 DNA: TGTGCCAGCAGCCGTCGACTAGCGGGAGTGGAGACCCAGTACTTC
CDR3 protein: CASSRRLAGVETQYF

clone size: .
D gene: TRBD1
J gene: TRBJ1-4
V gene: TRBV4-3
CDR3 DNA: TGCGCCAGCAGCCACAGCCTGAGGGGACAGGGGCATCGTGGTCGGCATGAAAAACTGTTTTTT
CDR3 protein: CASSHSLRGQGHRGRHEKLFF

clone size: .
D gene: TRBD2
J gene: TRBJ2-1
V gene: TRBV9
CDR3 DNA: TGTGCCAGCAGCCGTAGGGAGGGTGAGCAGTTCTTC
CDR3 protein: CASSRREGEQFF

clone size: .
D gene: TRBD1
J gene: TRBJ2-7
V gene: TRBV15
CDR3 DNA: TGTGCCACCAGCAGCTTCGGGACAGGGCAATTCTACGAGCAGTACTTC
CDR3 protein: CATSSFGTGQFYEQYF

clone size: .
D gene: .
J gene: TRBJ2-7
V gene: TRBV2
CDR3 DNA: TGTGCCAGCCGAGACGAGCAGTACTTC
CDR3 protein: CASRDEQYF

clone size: few
D gene: .
J gene: TRBJ2-3
V gene: TRBV18
CDR3 DNA: TGTGCCAGCTCACCACGATTCACAGATACGCAGTATTTT
CDR3 protein: CASSPRFTDTQYF

clone size: .
D gene: .
J gene: TRBJ1-2
V gene: TRBV4-3
CDR3 DNA: TGCGCCAGCAGCCAAGATTTACAGGGTTCTATCTATGGCTACACCTTC
CDR3 protein: CASSQDLQGSIYGYTF

clone size: .
D gene: .
J gene: TRBJ1-4
V gene: TRBV6-6
CDR3 DNA: TGTGCCAGCACCCGACGGGGGTTAGCAACTAATGAAAAACTGTTTTTT
CDR3 protein: CASTRRGLATNEKLFF

clone size: .
D gene: TRBD1
J gene: TRBJ2-5
V gene: TRBV19
CDR3 DNA: TGTGCCAGTAAGAGTTGGGACAGACCCCAAGAGACCCAGTACTTC
CDR3 protein: CASKSWDRPQETQYF

clone size: .
D gene: .
J gene: TRBJ2-6
V gene: TRBV4-2
CDR3 DNA: TGTGCCAGCAGCCAAGATCGGGGAAGGTTAGGGGCTGGGGCCAACGTCCTGACTTTC
CDR3 protein: CASSQDRGRLGAGANVLTF

clone size: .
D gene: .
J gene: TRBJ1-1
V gene: TRBV9
CDR3 DNA: TGTGCCAGCAGCGGGGGAGACACTGAAGCTTTCTTT
CDR3 protein: CASSGGDTEAFF

clone size: once
D gene: TRBD1
J gene: TRBJ2-7
V gene: TRBV29-1
CDR3 DNA: TGCAGCGTTCCGGTCGGAAAGGGGGCATACGAGCAGTACTTC
CDR3 protein: CSVPVGKGAYEQYF

clone size: .
D gene: TRBD1
J gene: TRBJ2-7
V gene: TRBV11-3
CDR3 DNA: TGTGCCAGCAGCTTAGAACTCATCTCAGGGGGCAGGTACGAGCAGTACTTC
CDR3 protein: CASSLELISGGRYEQYF

clone size: .
D gene: .
J gene: TRBJ1-2
V gene: TRBV19
CDR3 DNA: TGTGCCAGTAGCGAATCGACAGCACCCTATGGCTACACCTTC
CDR3 protein: CASSESTAPYGYTF

clone size: .
D gene: .
J gene: TRBJ1-1
V gene: TRBV7-9
CDR3 DNA: TGTGCCAGCACCCGGGCAGGTCTGAACACTGAAGCTTTCTTT
CDR3 protein: CASTRAGLNTEAFF

clone size: .
D gene: .
J gene: TRBJ2-3
V gene: TRBV6-5
CDR3 DNA: TGTGCCAGCAGTTTTAATGGGGCCGGGGATACGCAGTATTTT
CDR3 protein: CASSFNGAGDTQYF

clone size: .
D gene: TRBD2
J gene: TRBJ2-7
V gene: TRBV9
CDR3 DNA: TGTGCCAGCAGCACCTCCCCCAGCGGGAGAGACTACGAGCAGTACTTC
CDR3 protein: CASSTSPSGRDYEQYF

clone size: .
D gene: TRBD2
J gene: TRBJ2-5
V gene: TRBV19
CDR3 DNA: TGTGCCAGTATGCGACTAGCGGGAGGTGTGGAGACCCAGTACTTC
CDR3 protein: CASMRLAGGVETQYF

clone size: .
D gene: .
J gene: TRBJ1-5
V gene: TRBV6-6
CDR3 DNA: TGTGCCAGCAGACCCCTAGGGGGGCCGGGGAATCAGCCCCAGCATTTT
CDR3 protein: CASRPLGGPGNQPQHF

clone size: .
D gene: TRBD1
J gene: TRBJ1-5
V gene: TRBV5-1
CDR3 DNA: TGCGCCAGCAGCTTGGGACAGGGGGGTAATCAGCCCCAGCATTTT
CDR3 protein: CASSLGQGGNQPQHF

clone size: .
D gene: .
J gene: TRBJ1-3
V gene: TRBV6-5
CDR3 DNA: TGTGCCAGCAGTTACGACGGTCGCTCTGGAAACACCATATATTTT
CDR3 protein: CASSYDGRSGNTIYF

clone size: .
D gene: .
J gene: TRBJ2-6
V gene: TRBV4-2
CDR3 DNA: TGTGCCAGCAGCCAAGATCCGTGGGGGGGCCCCATCTCTGGGGCCAACGTCCTGACTTTC
CDR3 protein: CASSQDPWGGPISGANVLTF

clone size: .
D gene: .
J gene: TRBJ2-3
V gene: TRBV7-9
CDR3 DNA: TGTGCCAGCAGCCCTAACACGGGGCGATTATATTTT
CDR3 protein: CASSPNTGRLYF

clone size: .
D gene: .
J gene: TRBJ1-1
V gene: TRBV7-2
CDR3 DNA: TGTGCCAGCAGCTTAATATCAGGATTGAACACTGAAGCTTTCTTT
CDR3 protein: CASSLISGLNTEAFF

clone size: few
D gene: .
J gene: TRBJ1-5
V gene: TRBV30
CDR3 DNA: TGTGCCTGGAGTGTAGGGGGGGGCCAGCCCCAGCATTTT
CDR3 protein: CAWSVGGGQPQHF

clone size: few
D gene: .
J gene: TRBJ1-2
V gene: TRBV10-3
CDR3 DNA: TGTGCCATCGGCACAACCAACTATGGCTACACCTTC
CDR3 protein: CAIGTTNYGYTF

clone size: .
D gene: .
J gene: TRBJ2-5
V gene: TRBV7-8
CDR3 DNA: TGTGCCAGCAGCTTAGTTGAGACCCAGTACTTC
CDR3 protein: CASSLVETQYF

clone size: .
D gene: .
J gene: TRBJ1-1
V gene: TRBV29-1
CDR3 DNA: TGCAGCGTTGAACCAGGGAACACTGAAGCTTTCTTT
CDR3 protein: CSVEPGNTEAFF